This T cell receptor (beta chain) was documented in a study of blood T cells in healthy people across ages. Using a J-beta primer mix together with a sample-barcoded 5' primer, a second PCR was run for roughly 6 to 12 cycles. TCRdb reprocessed the 5' RACE reads via MiXCR and lists one record per CDR3 protein. This sample has 2 million or so distinct CDR3 sequences, with approximately 50% found just once. CDR1 KGHSH and CDR2 LQKENI come from the germline V gene. Trimming pared 3 bases from V and 1 base from J, leaving 17 bases between. CDR3 length: 17 residues. Sequenced input: blood. The chain links TRBV18 to TRBJ2-3; D uncertain. The clonotype originates from a woman aged 40 to 55 in good health. CDR3 nucleotide sequence: TGTGCCAGCTCACCGAGCAGGAGACCCACCGGCACAGATACGCAGTATTTT. Its protein is CASSPSRRPTGTDTQYF.